What follows are 12 T cell receptor beta chains derived from one specimen sequenced in a study of control samples from healthy donors and cancer patients. Profiled with immunoSEQ multiplex PCR; TCRdb holds only in-frame clones, not every one. The profile shows over 100,000 clones, around 88% of them singletons. The source material was blood. The source is a man aged 40-49 years in good health.

The rearrangement links TRBV3-1 (or the pseudogene TRBV3-2) to TRBJ2-3, with D uncertain. Per germline, CDR1 LGHDT and CDR2 YNNKEL (reference sequence). Deletions cut 4 bases from V and 0 bases from J, with 2 bases between. The CDR3 contains 12 residues. CDR3 coding DNA: TGTGCCAGCAGCCCCAGCACAGATACGCAGTATTTT. This codes for CASSPSTDTQYF.

J is TRBJ1-2 and V is TRBV18; 8 nucleotides agree with TRBD1. The V and J ends lost 3 bases and 0 bases, in that order; junction bases with no gene match: 3. CDR3 length equals 15 residues. Per the germline V gene, CDR1 is KGHSH and CDR2 is LQKENI. CDR3 region: CASSPTGGANYGYTF. Written as DNA, the CDR3 is TGTGCCAGCTCACCTACAGGGGGAGCTAACTATGGCTACACCTTC. The full variable domain, in which reference TRBV18 and TRBJ1-2 provide the parts outside the CDR3, is NAGVMQNPRHLVRRRGQEARLRCSPMKGHSHVYWYRQLPEEGLKFMVYLQKENIIDESGMPKERFSAEFPKEGPSILRIQQVVRGDSAAYFCASSPTGGANYGYTFGSGTRLTVV.

The chain joins TRBV29-1 to TRBJ2-5; 9 nucleotides agree with TRBD1. The V gene's germline CDR1 is SQVTM and CDR2 ANQGSEA. The CDR3 extends over 12 amino acids. V was pared by 6 bases and J by 4 bases, with 3 bases of the junction left unmatched. CDR3 amino acids: CSVRQGGETQYF. DNA for the CDR3: TGCAGCGTCCGACAGGGGGGAGAGACCCAGTACTTC.

This chain joins TRBV5-5 and TRBJ1-5; a weak D match, TRBD1 (6 bases). The CDR3 covers 19 residues. The ends were cut back, 1 base at V and 3 bases at J, with 23 bases in the middle. From germline, CDR1 is SGHKS and CDR2 YYEKEE (reference sequence). This CDR3 is CASSLLVGGGVTPNQPQHF. CDR3 nucleotides: TGTGCCAGCAGCTTGTTAGTTGGGGGCGGCGTTACCCCCAATCAGCCCCAGCATTTT.

The V and J genes are TRBV6-5 and TRBJ1-4; 7 bases match TRBD1. Trimming took 6 bases from V and 5 from J; bases not matched to a gene: 6. Germline V lookup: CDR1 MNHEY, CDR2 SVGAGI. This CDR3 is built from 14 residues. The CDR3 coding sequence is TGTGCCAGCAGGGTACTACAGGGGAATGAAAAACTGTTTTTT. It translates to CASRVLQGNEKLFF.

The chain is built from TRBV14 and TRBJ1-2; TRBD1 aligns across 7 bases. This CDR3 comprises 15 residues. Germline V gives CDR1 SGHDN, CDR2 FVKESK. V dropped 0 bases and J dropped 7; count of bases not matched to a gene: 8. CDR3 nucleotide sequence: TGTGCCAGCAGCCAAGAGGTTAACAGGGGCTTTGGCTACACCTTC. This codes for CASSQEVNRGFGYTF.

The chain uses TRBV15 and TRBJ1-3, with D hard to call. Trimming stripped 1 base from V and 2 bases from J, with 12 bases between. Per germline, CDR1 LNHNV and CDR2 YYDKDF (reference sequence). The CDR3 is 16 amino acids. The CDR3 loop is CATSRAADPTGNTIYF. CDR3 nucleotides: TGTGCCACCAGCAGAGCGGCAGACCCAACTGGAAACACCATATATTTT.

The CDR3 spells CASSIKRGIFSGANVLTF. The CDR3 coding sequence is TGTGCCAGTAGTATAAAACGAGGGATTTTTTCTGGGGCCAACGTCCTGACTTTC. The V and J genes are TRBV19 and TRBJ2-6, with D possibly matching TRBD2 (5 bases). This CDR3 has 18 amino acids. Deletions cut 2 bases from V and 1 base from J, with 15 bases between. Germline V gene lookup returns CDR1 LNHDA and CDR2 SQIVND (reference sequence).

This clone has a single count. The chain links TRBV6-5 to TRBJ2-3; 8 positions agree with TRBD1. The CDR3 is 16 residues long. V trimming: 2 bases; J trimming: 2 bases; junction bases outside the gene matches: 6. Germline V lookup: CDR1 MNHEY, CDR2 SVGAGI. Here the CDR3 reads CASSYRGTGTTDTQYF. The CDR3 DNA is TGTGCCAGCAGTTACCGGGGGACAGGAACCACAGATACGCAGTATTTT.

This chain connects TRBV28 to TRBJ1-5; D not certain. The V and J ends lost 7 bases and 1 base respectively, with 5 bases between them. This CDR3 has 12 residues. Germline-derived CDR1 and CDR2 are MDHEN and SYDVKM. The CDR3 here is CASTRSNQPQHF. In DNA, the CDR3 is TGTGCCAGCACTAGGAGCAATCAGCCCCAGCATTTT.

In regard to this clone: Other DNA sequences in the sample encode the same CDR3. The rearrangement links TRBV7-2 to TRBJ1-3; weak D call: TRBD1 (6 bases). The length of the CDR3 is 15 residues. Germline values: CDR1 SGHTA, CDR2 FQGNSA. V was clipped by 0 bases and J by 5 bases, with 11 bases between them. The CDR3 region is CASSLAGGGRNTIYF. The CDR3 DNA reads TGTGCCAGCAGCTTAGCGGGAGGGGGTCGAAACACCATATATTTT. The full variable domain, in which reference TRBV7-2 and TRBJ1-3 provide the parts outside the CDR3, is GAGVSQSPSNKVTEKGKDVELRCDPISGHTALYWYRQSLGQGLEFLIYFQGNSAPDKSGLPSDRFSAERTGGSVSTLTIQRTQQEDSAVYLCASSLAGGGRNTIYFGEGSWLTVV.

The rearrangement joins TRBV29-1 to TRBJ2-7; no definite D call. The CDR3 sequence is 12 residues long. Germline V lookup: CDR1 SQVTM, CDR2 ANQGSEA. The V end was cut by 5 bases, the J end by 2 bases, with 10 bases between. CDR3 DNA: TGCAGCGTTTCCCTGGGCCCCTACGAGCAGTACTTC. Translated, it gives CSVSLGPYEQYF.